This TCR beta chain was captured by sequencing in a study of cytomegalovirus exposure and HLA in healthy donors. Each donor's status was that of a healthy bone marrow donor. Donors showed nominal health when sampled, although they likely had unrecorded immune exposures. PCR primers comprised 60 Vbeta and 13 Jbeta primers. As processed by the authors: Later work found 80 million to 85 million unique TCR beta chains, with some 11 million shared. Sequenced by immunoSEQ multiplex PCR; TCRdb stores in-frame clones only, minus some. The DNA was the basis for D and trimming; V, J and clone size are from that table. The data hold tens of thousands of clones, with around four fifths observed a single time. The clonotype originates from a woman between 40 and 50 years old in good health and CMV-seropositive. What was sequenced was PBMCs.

CDR3: CASSGFGQGGYNSPLHF. The CDR3 DNA reads TGTGCCAGCAGCGGCTTCGGCCAGGGGGGCTATAATTCACCCCTCCACTTT. The V call is TRBV5-8, the J call TRBJ1-6; TRBD1 matches at 7 bases. Per germline, CDR1 SGHTS and CDR2 YDEGEE. The CDR3 is 17 residues long. V gave up 4 bases and J gave up 3 bases; unmatched junction bases: 10.